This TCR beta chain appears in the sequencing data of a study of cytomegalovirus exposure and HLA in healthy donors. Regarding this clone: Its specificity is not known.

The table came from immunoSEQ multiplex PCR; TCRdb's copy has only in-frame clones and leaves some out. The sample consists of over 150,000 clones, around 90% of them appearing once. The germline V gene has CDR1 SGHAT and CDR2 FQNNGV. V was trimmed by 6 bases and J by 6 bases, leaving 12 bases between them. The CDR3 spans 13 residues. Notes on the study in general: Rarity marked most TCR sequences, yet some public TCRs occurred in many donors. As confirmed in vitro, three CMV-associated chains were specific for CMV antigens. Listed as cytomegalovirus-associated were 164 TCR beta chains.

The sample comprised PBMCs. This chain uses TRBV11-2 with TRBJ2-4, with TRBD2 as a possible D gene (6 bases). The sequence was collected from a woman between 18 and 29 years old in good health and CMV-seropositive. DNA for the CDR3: TGTGCCAGCAGGGCGGGACCCGCAAACATTCAGTACTTC. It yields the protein CASRAGPANIQYF.